The clone carrying this T cell receptor (beta chain) was found many times. Its antigen remains unidentified. The entry originates in a study of Graves' ophthalmopathy and Graves' hyperthyroidism. At the level of the study: Before any treatment was given, at initial diagnosis, peripheral blood was collected.

Study-wide points: Discrimination between ophthalmopathy and stable hyperthyroidism by a 13-signature model showed roughly 88% sensitivity and over 70% specificity. Most thyroid clonotypes expanded beyond 0.001 frequency were also found in blood.

Ineligible for inclusion were patients with other autoimmune diseases, uncontrolled infections, pregnancy or lactation. Amplified TCR beta CDR3 regions were obtained using RNA transcripts as template. HTBI-primed first-round RT-PCR preceded second-round multiplex PCR. In TCRdb, the multiplex PCR reads were re-called with MiXCR into one record per CDR3 protein. The table has approximately 700,000 distinct CDR3 sequences, around 40% seen once. The sample consisted of peripheral blood. This receptor was identified in an adult man with Graves' ophthalmopathy.

The CDR3: CSVEDSARIRGYTF. The CDR3 DNA follows: TGCAGCGTTGAAGATTCGGCACGGATTCGGGGCTACACCTTC. The rearrangement joins TRBV29-1 to TRBJ1-2; D remains unclear. The germline V gene encodes CDR1 SQVTM and CDR2 ANQGSEA. This CDR3 contains 14 residues. V lost 0 bases to trimming and J lost 8 bases, with 16 bases between them. Based on the CDR3 plus reference TRBV29-1 and TRBJ1-2, the full variable domain is SAVISQKPSRDICQRGTSLTIQCQVDSQVTMMFWYRQQPGQSLTLIATANQGSEATYESGFVIDKFPISRPNLTFSTLTVSNMSPEDSSIYLCSVEDSARIRGYTFGSGTRLTVV.